This T cell receptor beta chain was sequenced in a study of vaccination effects on CD4 cells after COVID-19. Assay: immunoSEQ multiplex PCR; the TCRdb copy retains only in-frame clones and omits some. This sample has over 30,000 clones, with 70% found just once. The V gene lost 0 bases and the J gene lost 7 bases, with 12 bases spanning the gap. The germline gives CDR1 GTSNPN, CDR2 SVGIG (reference sequence). CDR3 size: 14 residues. As for this clone: Its antigen is as yet unknown.

Sequencing in the ViraFEST assay came after antigen-specific CD4+ T cells had been expanded with viral peptide pools, which were used to stimulate PBMC. The authors isolated CD4+ T cells after around nine days of culture. Nobody among the vaccine recipients had prior SARS-CoV-2 infection (nucleocapsid antibodies were negative). The V call is TRBV30, the J call TRBJ1-4; D uncertain. The sample here was CD4+ T cells from PBMCs cultured with SARS-CoV-2 spike peptides, taken before COVID-19 vaccination. The receptor's source is a human donor who received a COVID-19 vaccine. This chain's CDR3 is CAWSVRTLGEKLFF. CDR3 coding DNA: TGTGCCTGGAGTGTACGGACGTTGGGTGAAAAACTGTTTTTT.